These 3 T cell receptor beta chains were sequenced from one sample in a study of human T cells and chemical hapten exposure. Time point defined: healthy volunteer bleed at 2 weeks. It was from unfractionated whole blood that total RNA was extracted. Via MiXCR, TCRdb re-called the RACE reads, giving one row per CDR3 protein. The top ten clones hold roughly 1.6% of a sample with about 130,000 distinct CDR3 sequences, roughly 9.5% of them seen once. The specimen sequenced was whole blood. The receptors were sampled from a male donor in good health. Some clones in this sample may be carry-over from other donors' samples.

There are many counts of this clonotype. The J gene is TRBJ2-1, the V gene TRBV11-2, with D hard to call. The CDR3 consists of 12 residues. The V gene lost 2 bases and the J gene lost 4 bases, with 3 bases spanning the gap. Germline CDR1 and CDR2: SGHAT and FQNNGV. This CDR3 is CASSLPYNEQFF. CDR3 DNA: TGTGCCAGCAGCTTACCGTACAATGAGCAGTTCTTC.

This clonotype occurred many times. The rearrangement joins TRBV27 to TRBJ1-6; TRBD1 might be the D (5 bases). Trimming took 5 bases from V and 8 from J, leaving 13 bases between them. Germline CDR1 MNHEY, CDR2 SMNVEV (reference sequence). This CDR3 spans 14 amino acids. CDR3 nucleotides: TGTGCCAGCAGTCCCCGGGACTTGGATTCACCCCTCCACTTT. Translation: CASSPRDLDSPLHF.

This clonotype was counted a few times. The genes are TRBV6-2 or TRBV6-3 and TRBJ1-4; tentatively, D is TRBD1 (5 bases). Germline assignment: CDR1 MNHEY and CDR2 SVGEGT. The CDR3 loop spans 13 amino acids. Trimming stripped 4 bases from V and 5 bases from J, with 8 bases between. Here the CDR3 DNA reads TGTGCCAGCAGTTCCGACAGAAATGAAAAACTGTTTTTT. This translates into CASSSDRNEKLFF.